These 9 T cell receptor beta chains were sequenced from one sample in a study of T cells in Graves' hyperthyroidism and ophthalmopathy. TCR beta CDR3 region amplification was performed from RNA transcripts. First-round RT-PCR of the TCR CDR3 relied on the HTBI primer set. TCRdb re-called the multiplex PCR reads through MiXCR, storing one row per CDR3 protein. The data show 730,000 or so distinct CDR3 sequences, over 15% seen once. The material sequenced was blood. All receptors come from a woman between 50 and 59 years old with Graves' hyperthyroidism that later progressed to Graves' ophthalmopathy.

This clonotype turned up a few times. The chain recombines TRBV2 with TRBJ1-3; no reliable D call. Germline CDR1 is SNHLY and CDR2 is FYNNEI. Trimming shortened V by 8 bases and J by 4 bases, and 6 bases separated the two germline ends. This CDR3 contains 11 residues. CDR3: CASVWGNTIYF. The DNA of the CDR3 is TGTGCCAGCGTGTGGGGAAACACCATATATTTT. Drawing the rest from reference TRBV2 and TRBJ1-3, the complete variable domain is EPEVTQTPSHQVTQMGQEVILRCVPISNHLYFYWYRQILGQKVEFLVSFYNNEISEKSEIFDDQFSVERPDGSNFTLKIRSTKLEDSAMYFCASVWGNTIYFGEGSWLTVV.

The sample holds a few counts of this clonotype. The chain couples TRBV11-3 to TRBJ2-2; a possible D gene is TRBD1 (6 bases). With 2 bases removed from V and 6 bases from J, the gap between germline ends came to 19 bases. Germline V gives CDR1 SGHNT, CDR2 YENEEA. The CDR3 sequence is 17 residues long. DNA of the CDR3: TGTGCCAGCAGCTTAACCTACAACAGGGTGGTTCCCGGGGAGCTGTTTTTT. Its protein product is CASSLTYNRVVPGELFF.

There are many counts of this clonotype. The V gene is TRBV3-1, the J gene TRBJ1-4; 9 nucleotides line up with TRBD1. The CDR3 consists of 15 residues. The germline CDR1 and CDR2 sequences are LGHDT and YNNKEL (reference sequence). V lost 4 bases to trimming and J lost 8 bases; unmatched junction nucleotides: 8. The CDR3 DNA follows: TGTGCCAGCAGCCGAACAGGGGGCGGTAGGGAAAAACTGTTTTTT. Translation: CASSRTGGGREKLFF.

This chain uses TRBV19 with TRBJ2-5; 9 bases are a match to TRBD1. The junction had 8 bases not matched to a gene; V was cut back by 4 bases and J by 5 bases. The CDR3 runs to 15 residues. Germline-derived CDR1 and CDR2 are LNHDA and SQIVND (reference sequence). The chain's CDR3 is CASSTLTGGRETQYF. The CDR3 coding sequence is TGTGCCAGTAGTACACTTACAGGGGGCCGGGAGACCCAGTACTTC. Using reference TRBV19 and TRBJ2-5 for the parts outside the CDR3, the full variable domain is DGGITQSPKYLFRKEGQNVTLSCEQNLNHDAMYWYRQDPGQGLRLIYYSQIVNDFQKGDIAEGYSVSREKKESFPLTVTSAQKNPTAFYLCASSTLTGGRETQYFGPGTRLLVL.

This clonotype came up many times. Written as DNA, the CDR3 is TGTGCCAGCAGTATGACAGGGCTTACCCCGAATGAGCAGTTCTTC. As protein: CASSMTGLTPNEQFF. The chain uses TRBV12-3 or TRBV12-4 and TRBJ2-1; 7 bases agree with TRBD1. CDR3 length: 15 amino acids. Unmatched junction bases numbered 11, after V lost 5 bases and J lost 7 bases.

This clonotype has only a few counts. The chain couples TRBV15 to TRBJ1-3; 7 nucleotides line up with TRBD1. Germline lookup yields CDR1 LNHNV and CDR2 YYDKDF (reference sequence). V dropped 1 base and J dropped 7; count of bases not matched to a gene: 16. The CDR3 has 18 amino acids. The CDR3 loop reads CATSRGTGTEYRRNTIYF. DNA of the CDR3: TGTGCCACCAGCAGAGGTACCGGGACAGAGTATAGAAGGAACACCATATATTTT.

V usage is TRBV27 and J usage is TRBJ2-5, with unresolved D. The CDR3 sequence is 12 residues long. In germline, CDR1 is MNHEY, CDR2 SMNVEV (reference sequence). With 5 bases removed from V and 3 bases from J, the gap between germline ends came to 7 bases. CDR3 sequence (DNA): TGTGCCAGCAGTCAAACAAAAGAGACCCAGTACTTC. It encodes CASSQTKETQYF.

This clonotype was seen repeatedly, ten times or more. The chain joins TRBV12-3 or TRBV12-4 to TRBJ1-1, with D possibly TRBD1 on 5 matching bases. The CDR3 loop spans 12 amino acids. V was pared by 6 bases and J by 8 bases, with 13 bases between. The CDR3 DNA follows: TGTGCCAGCAGCATAGGGGCAAGAGAAGCTTTCTTT. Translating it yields CASSIGAREAFF.

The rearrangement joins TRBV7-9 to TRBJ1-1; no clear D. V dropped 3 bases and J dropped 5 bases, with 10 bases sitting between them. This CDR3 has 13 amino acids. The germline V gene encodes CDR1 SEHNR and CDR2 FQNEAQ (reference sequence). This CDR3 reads CASSFLLGTEAFF. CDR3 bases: TGTGCCAGCAGCTTTTTGTTAGGGACTGAAGCTTTCTTT.